The entry below gives a single T cell receptor beta chain sequence along with its context. In this sample, this clone turned up a few times. There is no known antigen for this receptor. The sample holds no much larger clone one base away, and base qualities are not on file. The entry originates in a study of beta chain features in type 1 diabetes (dated by TCRdb to 2016 to 2019). At the level of the whole study: Patients and healthy donors did not differ in mean age, gender distribution, total cell number or subset yield. A total of approximately 99,000,000 sorted cells were examined across all samples, and RNA yield correlated strongly with the number of cells per subset. The study compared the TCRB repertoires of sorted circulating CD4+ T cell subsets in recently diagnosed type 1 diabetes patients with those in matched healthy donors. Whereas all 30 or so donors provided naive and central memory subsets, regulatory and stem cell-like memory subsets were isolated from just 8 patients and roughly 8 healthy donors.

V was cut back by 4 bases and J by 0 bases, leaving a gap of 11 bases between them. As encoded in the germline V gene, CDR1 is SGDLS while CDR2 is YYNGEE. Including the terminal cysteine and phenylalanine, the CDR3 comprises 15 residues. Only the CDR3 DNA is retained, 45 bases long and in frame from the first base. The High Capacity cDNA Reverse Transcription Kit was used to reverse transcribe all of the isolated RNA, meaning that expressed TCRB transcripts were what got sequenced. Deep immunoSEQ sequencing was applied to naive, central memory and regulatory T cell samples, giving an average of roughly 3.5 million total reads per sample. Sorted cells were lysed in RLT buffer, and RNA was extracted using DNase-treated RNeasy Micro or Mini kits according to cell number. To prevent cross-contamination, each cell subset was processed individually, whereas patient and healthy donor samples were processed jointly. The immunoSEQ multiplex PCR was used to amplify TCRB sequences from cDNA, yielding 87-bp fragments that span the CDR3 region. The amplicons were sequenced using the Illumina HiSeq platform. As for how the authors treated the data: Synthetic template baselines were used to correct PCR bias computationally, reads within Hamming distance 2 were collapsed, and singletons that could not be merged were discarded. Reads were aligned against IMGT so that V, D and J genes, CDR3 length and insertions or deletions at six rearrangement sites could be assigned. Within each subset, clonotype counts were normalized to sorted cell number, and only after that were true diversity and Gini coefficients computed with the tcR R package. The overlap coefficient, calculated on TCRB nucleotide sequences, was used to measure repertoire sharing. TCRdb's version of the immuneACCESS table is confined to in-frame rearrangements and falls short of the full clone set. An unresolved V gene accounts for under half of the shortfall where checked; the remainder is of unknown origin. That table furnishes V, J and clone size, whereas the DNA furnished D and trimming. The sample includes 400,000 or so clones, with 8% to 10% observed a single time. The ten largest clones add up to about 0.6% of the sample.

The research as a whole found: Because small numbers of individuals were included in the HLA sub-analyses, any influence of HLA type on TCRB rearrangement was left unresolved. Type 1 diabetes patients showed a moderate but significant shortening of TCRB CDR3 length in all four CD4+ subsets. Naive, central memory and regulatory TCRB repertoires appeared to be more alike among patients than among healthy donors. Because cDNA was sequenced instead of genomic DNA, activated cells with high expression could be over-represented, although the groups did not differ in activation or CD3 levels. Shorter templates might be favored by PCR, yet because patient and control samples were amplified and corrected together, any such skew would affect both groups equally. Fewer insertions and more nucleotide deletions at VDJ recombination sites were observed in patients with type 1 diabetes, implying thymic rearrangement abnormalities.

Each donor gave one peripheral blood draw, averaging approximately 0.12 L, which was collected into heparinised tubes. Naive, central memory, regulatory and stem cell-like memory CD4+ T cells were sorted on a BD FACSAria II using a panel including CD45RO, CCR7, CD25, CD127, CD95 and CD27. Purity was above 98% for every sorted population. PBMCs were isolated right away by Lymphoprep density gradient centrifugation and were stained directly, without culture. So that batch effects would be minimized, each experiment stained and sorted samples in pairs, pairing one healthy donor with one patient. The clonotype was recovered from a man aged 25 to 40 with type 1 diabetes. Rearrangement joined TRBV9 to TRBJ2-1, with no confident D gene call. Sequencing was performed on central memory CD4+ T cells from blood. The CDR3 sequence is CASSPTTYSYNEQFF. The DNA sequence follows: TGTGCCAGCAGCCCCACTACCTACTCCTACAATGAGCAGTTCTTC. This CDR3, with the reference TRBV9 and TRBJ2-1 proteins standing in past its ends, gives the full variable domain DSGVTQTPKHLITATGQRVTLRCSPRSGDLSVYWYQQSLDQGLQFLIQYYNGEERAKGNILERFSAQQFPDLHSELNLSSLELGDSALYFCASSPTTYSYNEQFFGPGTRLTVL.